This T cell receptor beta chain emerged from a study of early T cells in non-severe SARS-CoV-2 infection. TCRdb used MiXCR to reprocess the 5' RACE reads, holding one entry per CDR3 protein. Here the sample spans approximately 52,000 distinct CDR3 sequences, around 7.5% being singletons. This clonotype was found a few times. What it binds is not known. Overall study findings and caveats: There was a bias toward anti-spike CD8 responses in VDJdb matching, which missed private and CD4 specificities.

Sequencing was performed on whole blood. The sequence derives from an adult who was a healthcare worker with PCR-confirmed SARS-CoV-2 infection or an uninfected control (not recorded which).

CDR3 DNA sequence: TGTGCCAGCAGCTCCCCCGGGACGGGCCCCTACGAGCAGTACTTC. This encodes CASSSPGTGPYEQYF. The J gene is TRBJ2-7, the V gene TRBV5-6; D may correspond to TRBD1 or TRBD2 (5 bases each). Germline V gene sequence: CDR1 SGHDT, CDR2 YYEEEE. CDR3 length equals 15 residues. The V end lost 3 bases, the J end lost 2 bases, and 15 bases lay between the germline ends.